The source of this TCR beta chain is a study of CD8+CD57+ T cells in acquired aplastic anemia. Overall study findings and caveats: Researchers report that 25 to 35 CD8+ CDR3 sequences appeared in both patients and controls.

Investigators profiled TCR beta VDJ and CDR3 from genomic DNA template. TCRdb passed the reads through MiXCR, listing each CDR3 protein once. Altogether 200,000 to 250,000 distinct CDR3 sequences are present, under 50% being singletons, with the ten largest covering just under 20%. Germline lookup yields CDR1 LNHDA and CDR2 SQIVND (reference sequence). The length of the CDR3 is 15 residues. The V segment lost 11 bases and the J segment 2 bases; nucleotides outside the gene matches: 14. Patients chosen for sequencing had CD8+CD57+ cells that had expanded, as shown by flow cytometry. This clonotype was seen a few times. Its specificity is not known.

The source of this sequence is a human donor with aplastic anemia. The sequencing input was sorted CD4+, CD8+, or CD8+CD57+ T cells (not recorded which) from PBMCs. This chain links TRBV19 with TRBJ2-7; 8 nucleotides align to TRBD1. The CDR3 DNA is TGTGCCTGGAGTGTCTACAGGGGGAGGACCTACGAGCAGTACTTC. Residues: CAWSVYRGRTYEQYF.